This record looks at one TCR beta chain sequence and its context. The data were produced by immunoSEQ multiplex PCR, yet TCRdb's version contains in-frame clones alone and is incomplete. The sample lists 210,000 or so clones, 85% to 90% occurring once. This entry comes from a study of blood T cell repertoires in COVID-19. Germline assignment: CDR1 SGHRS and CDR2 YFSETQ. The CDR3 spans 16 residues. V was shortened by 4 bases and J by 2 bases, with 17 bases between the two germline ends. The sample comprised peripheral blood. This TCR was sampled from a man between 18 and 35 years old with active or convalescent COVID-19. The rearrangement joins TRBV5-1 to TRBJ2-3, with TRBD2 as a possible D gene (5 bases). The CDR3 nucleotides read TGCGCCAGCAGCCCAACTAGTCAACGAGTCACAGATACGCAGTATTTT. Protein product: CASSPTSQRVTDTQYF.